This TCR beta chain was retrieved from a study of CD8 T cells in Susac syndrome. It was with random hexamers that about 0.45 to 1 ug RNA was reverse transcribed. TCRdb reprocessed the immunoSEQ multiplex PCR reads with MiXCR, giving one entry per CDR3 protein. The sample lists 85,000 to 90,000 distinct CDR3 sequences, 90% to 95% seen once, with roughly 0.32% in the top ten. Trimming pared 0 bases from V and 2 bases from J, leaving 8 bases between. The length of the CDR3 is 15 residues. CDR1 and CDR2 (germline): LNHNV, YYDKDF (reference sequence). The sample comprised CD8+ T cells from PBMCs. The chain has TRBV15 and TRBJ1-5; D may be TRBD1 (6 bases). The receptor was derived from a human donor in good health. CDR3 DNA: TGTGCCACCAGCAGAGATAAGGGGGGCAATCAGCCCCAGCATTTT. It is translated as CATSRDKGGNQPQHF.